Listed below are T cell receptor beta chains from one sample, sequenced in a study of T cell changes during pregnancy in multiple sclerosis. The data were produced by immunoSEQ multiplex PCR, yet TCRdb's version contains in-frame clones alone and is incomplete. The sample has some 9,100 clones; 80% to 90% are singletons. Specimen: CD8+ T cells from peripheral blood mononuclear cells, collected in the first trimester of pregnancy. The receptor set was obtained from a female donor in good health, enrolled as a control in a pregnancy study. Each CDR3 is given with its conserved first and last residue. D genes are given only for firm matches. Expanded clones get a size class; other rows say once, few or many, or leave the size out.

>.|.|TRBJ2-3|TRBV9
TGTGCCAGCAGCGTAGAAGGCCTGGGCCATACGCAGTATTTT
CASSVEGLGHTQYF
>.|.|TRBJ1-3|TRBV18
TGTGCCAGCTCACCCACCTATTTTCCCAACCTCTCTGGAAACACCATATATTTT
CASSPTYFPNLSGNTIYF
>.|.|TRBJ1-5|TRBV4-2
TGTGCCAGCAGCTACGGAGCCTCGCCCAATCAGCCCCAGCATTTT
CASSYGASPNQPQHF
>.|.|TRBJ2-3|TRBV5-4
TGTGCCAGCAGCTTGGGGGGGCTGGGCACAGATACGCAGTATTTT
CASSLGGLGTDTQYF
>.|TRBD1|TRBJ2-7|TRBV6-1
TGTGCCAGCAGTGCGGGACAGGGACCAACCTACGAGCAGTACTTC
CASSAGQGPTYEQYF
>.|TRBD1|TRBJ2-7|TRBV14
TGTGCCAGCAGCCCTAGAGCCGGGACAGGTGGGCCCGAGCAGTACTTC
CASSPRAGTGGPEQYF
>.|.|TRBJ2-2|TRBV11-2
TGTGCCAGCACTGAGACCGGGGAGCTGTTTTTT
CASTETGELFF
>.|TRBD2|TRBJ2-1|TRBV28
TGTGCCAGCAGTTTGATACTAGCGGGTTACAATGAGCAGTTCTTC
CASSLILAGYNEQFF
>once|.|TRBJ2-1|TRBV6-4
TGTGCCAGCAGTGAGGAGGGCGGGACCTACAATGAGCAGTTCTTC
CASSEEGGTYNEQFF
>.|.|TRBJ2-7|TRBV15
TGTGCCACCAGCAGAGGGTCTTCTCCAGGGGACGAGCAGTACTTC
CATSRGSSPGDEQYF
>.|TRBD1|TRBJ2-2|TRBV5-1
TGCGCCAGCCGGACAGGTTTGAACACCGGGGAGCTGTTTTTT
CASRTGLNTGELFF
>.|.|TRBJ2-7|TRBV9
TGTGCCAGCAGCTCACAGGGTTACGAGCAGTACTTC
CASSSQGYEQYF
>.|TRBD2|TRBJ2-7|TRBV5-4
TGTGCCAGCAGCCAAGAGACTAGCGGCTCCTACGAGCAGTACTTC
CASSQETSGSYEQYF
>.|.|TRBJ2-7|TRBV7-9
TGTGCCAGCAGCTTTCCGGGCACCCGGGATCTGTACTTC
CASSFPGTRDLYF
>.|TRBD2|TRBJ2-5|TRBV5-1
TGCGCCAGCAGCTTGGGGACTAGCGGGGGGGAGACCCAGTACTTC
CASSLGTSGGETQYF